These 25 T cell receptor beta chains came from one sample sequenced in a study of blood T cell repertoires in COVID-19. The table came from immunoSEQ multiplex PCR; TCRdb's copy has only in-frame clones and leaves some out. The table includes about 100,000 clones, around four fifths detected once. The material sequenced was peripheral blood. These receptors were obtained from a man in his fifties or sixties with acute or convalescent COVID-19.

This chain joins TRBV24-1 and TRBJ2-5; D might be TRBD2 (6 bases). V was clipped by 1 base and J by 4 bases, with 12 bases between them. The CDR3 sequence is 15 residues long. CDR1 is KGHDR and CDR2 is SFDVKD in the germline V gene. As DNA, the CDR3 is TGTGCCACCAGTGATTTCAGGCGGGGAGGAGAGACCCAGTACTTC. This encodes CATSDFRRGGETQYF.

The chain combines TRBV7-3 with TRBJ2-5; TRBD1 aligns across 8 bases. The CDR3 loop spans 15 amino acids. The V and J ends lost 5 bases and 5 bases, in that order; junction bases with no gene match: 10. The germline V gene encodes CDR1 SGHTA and CDR2 FQGTGA. The chain's CDR3 is CASSKTGGPHETQYF. The CDR3 DNA reads TGTGCCAGCAGCAAAACAGGGGGGCCCCACGAGACCCAGTACTTC.

The chain employs TRBV5-4 and TRBJ2-7; TRBD1 aligns across 10 bases. The germline CDR1 and CDR2 sequences are SGHNT and YYREEE (reference sequence). With 4 bases clipped from V and 4 bases from J, the junction kept 8 bases outside the gene matches. The CDR3 covers 15 residues. In nucleotides, the CDR3 is TGTGCCAGCAGCCCGATGACAGGGGGCGCGTACGAGCAGTACTTC. Translating gives CASSPMTGGAYEQYF.

The chain combines TRBV5-1 with TRBJ1-1; no firm D call. Trimming took off 1 base at V and 0 bases at J, with 13 bases between the two ends. Germline loops: CDR1 SGHRS, CDR2 YFSETQ. The CDR3 runs 16 residues. CDR3 protein: CASSLIFGGMNTEAFF. The DNA for the CDR3 is TGCGCCAGCAGCTTGATTTTTGGAGGAATGAACACTGAAGCTTTCTTT.

V and J are TRBV6-5 and TRBJ1-5, with TRBD1 matching over 7 bases. This CDR3 region has 14 residues. Germline V lookup: CDR1 MNHEY, CDR2 SVGAGI. Losses at the gene ends were 6 bases for V and 2 bases for J; bases not matched to a gene: 4. This CDR3 is CASSDTGGNQPQHF. The CDR3 region has the DNA TGTGCCAGCAGCGACACAGGGGGCAATCAGCCCCAGCATTTT.

J is TRBJ1-4 and V is TRBV3-1 (or the pseudogene TRBV3-2); 7 positions agree with TRBD1. The CDR3 has 16 amino acids. Trimming took 4 bases from V and 6 from J; bases not matched to a gene: 11. Germline V lookup: CDR1 LGHDT, CDR2 YNNKEL (reference sequence). The CDR3 nucleotides are TGTGCCAGCAGCCGAGTTGAGGGGGCCGTTGATGAAAAACTGTTTTTT. Residues: CASSRVEGAVDEKLFF.

This CDR3 reads CASSLGRIQETQYF. CDR3 in DNA: TGTGCCAGCAGCTTAGGGCGGATCCAAGAGACCCAGTACTTC. This chain links TRBV7-2 with TRBJ2-5; the D is unclear. This CDR3 has 14 amino acids. V dropped 1 base and J dropped 1 base, with 7 bases sitting between them. Germline V CDR1 and CDR2: SGHTA, FQGNSA.

J is TRBJ2-1 and V is TRBV20-1; 9 nucleotides line up with TRBD2. Germline-derived CDR1 and CDR2 are DFQATT and SNEGSKA (reference sequence). The CDR3 is 16 amino acids. Unmatched junction bases numbered 12, after V lost 3 bases and J lost 6 bases. As DNA, the CDR3 is TGCAGTGCTAGTCTCCCGGGGGCGGGAGGGTTCAATGAGCAGTTCTTC. Amino acids: CSASLPGAGGFNEQFF.

The gene calls are TRBV18 and TRBJ2-7; 7 bases map to TRBD1. The CDR3 is 15 residues long. Germline CDR1 and CDR2: KGHSH and LQKENI. V lost 6 bases to trimming and J lost 1 base; unmatched junction nucleotides: 9. The CDR3 loop is CASSLSRDRSYEQYF. DNA for the CDR3: TGTGCCAGCTCTCTTAGCCGGGACAGATCCTACGAGCAGTACTTC.

This chain links TRBV5-4 with TRBJ1-2, with 7 bases matching TRBD1. The CDR3 is 13 residues long. Germline CDR1 and CDR2: SGHNT and YYREEE (reference sequence). Losses at the gene ends were 5 bases for V and 7 bases for J; bases not matched to a gene: 8. The chain's CDR3 is CASRQGTELGYTF. For the CDR3, the DNA is TGTGCCAGCAGGCAGGGGACAGAGCTTGGCTACACCTTC.

This rearrangement joins TRBV20-1 to TRBJ1-2, with 8 positions matching TRBD1. The CDR3 spans 13 residues. Germline assignment: CDR1 DFQATT and CDR2 SNEGSKA (reference sequence). Trimming cost V 3 bases and J 6 bases; bases outside gene matches: 6. CDR3 sequence: CSASGSTGDGYTF. In nucleotides, the CDR3 is TGCAGTGCTAGTGGTTCGACAGGGGATGGCTACACCTTC.

CDR3 coding DNA: TGTGCCATCAGTGGGGCAGGGGGCTTCACCGGGGAGCTGTTTTTT. Its protein product is CAISGAGGFTGELFF. V usage is TRBV10-3 and J usage is TRBJ2-2, with 8 bases aligning to TRBD1. Germline CDR1 is ENHRY and CDR2 is SYGVKD. The CDR3 extends over 15 amino acids. The V segment lost 4 bases and the J segment 4 bases; nucleotides outside the gene matches: 5.

V usage is TRBV5-1 and J usage is TRBJ2-2, with 14 bases that match TRBD2. V shed 0 bases and J 2 bases; nucleotides not matched to a gene: 9. Looked up from germline, CDR1 is SGHRS and CDR2 is YFSETQ. This CDR3 contains 20 residues. This CDR3 reads CASSLAPGTSGSSNTGELFF. CDR3 nucleotides: TGCGCCAGCAGCTTGGCTCCTGGGACTAGCGGGAGTTCTAACACCGGGGAGCTGTTTTTT.

The V and J genes are TRBV15 and TRBJ1-2; 9 bases map to TRBD1. The CDR3 contains 14 residues. V shed 3 bases, J shed 8 bases, and the junction held 7 bases outside the gene matches. Germline V gene data show CDR1 as LNHNV and CDR2 as YYDKDF (reference sequence). As DNA, the CDR3 is TGTGCCACCAGCAGGGGGGACAGGGCAAGGGGCTACACCTTC. Amino acids: CATSRGDRARGYTF.

The chain is built from TRBV11-3 and TRBJ2-3, with D tentatively TRBD2 (5 bases). Trimming pared 4 bases from V and 5 bases from J, leaving 13 bases between. The CDR3 has 14 residues. Germline CDR1 and CDR2: SGHNT and YENEEA. The CDR3 DNA reads as TGTGCCAGCAGCTCCCGGAGGAGTCTAGATACGCAGTATTTT. This sequence encodes CASSSRRSLDTQYF.

In its sample, this clone was seen a few times. The chain uses TRBV4-1 and TRBJ1-2, with D hard to call. With 5 bases removed from V and 4 bases from J, the gap between germline ends came to 23 bases. CDR1 is MGHRA and CDR2 is YSYEKL in the germline V gene. The CDR3 has 17 amino acids. The CDR3 DNA is TGCGCCAGCAGCGAGACCCCCTCTCTCAGGAAGCTCTATGGCTACACCTTC. Its translation: CASSETPSLRKLYGYTF.

The chain couples TRBV5-6 to TRBJ1-1; D is unresolved. Germline-derived CDR1 and CDR2 are SGHDT and YYEEEE. The CDR3 consists of 14 residues. V shed 4 bases and J shed 1 base, with 11 bases lying between them. This CDR3 reads CASSRGYWNTEAFF. The CDR3 DNA follows: TGTGCCAGCAGCCGCGGATACTGGAACACTGAAGCTTTCTTT.

The sample holds a few counts of this clone. The CDR3 here is CASSENRRATQYF. The CDR3 DNA is TGTGCCAGCAGTGAGAACAGGAGGGCTACGCAGTATTTT. This chain joins TRBV6-4 and TRBJ2-3; tentatively, D is TRBD2 (6 bases). V lost 3 bases and J 8 bases, leaving 12 bases between the germline ends. The germline V gene has CDR1 MRHNA and CDR2 SNTAGT. The CDR3 loop spans 13 amino acids.

The chain is built from TRBV15 and TRBJ1-5; perhaps TRBD1 as D (6 bases). The CDR3 covers 18 residues. Germline V lookup: CDR1 LNHNV, CDR2 YYDKDF (reference sequence). V lost 4 bases and J lost 7, with 26 bases in between. The CDR3 nucleotides are TGTGCCACCAGCAAATTATTTCTTGAGGGGGGGATAGGACAGCCCCAGCATTTT. This translates into CATSKLFLEGGIGQPQHF. Using reference TRBV15 and TRBJ1-5 for the parts outside the CDR3, the full variable domain is DAMVIQNPRYQVTQFGKPVTLSCSQTLNHNVMYWYQQKSSQAPKLLFHYYDKDFNNEADTPDNFQSRRPNTSFCFLDIRSPGLGDTAMYLCATSKLFLEGGIGQPQHFGDGTRLSIL.

This clone was detected only once. V gene TRBV5-6 combines with J gene TRBJ1-5, with unresolved D. V lost 0 bases and J 5 bases, leaving 9 bases between the germline ends. The length of the CDR3 is 14 residues. CDR1 and CDR2 (germline): SGHDT, YYEEEE. The CDR3 nucleotides read TGTGCCAGCAGCTTGGCGGGGATGGATCAGCCCCAGCATTTT. Protein sequence: CASSLAGMDQPQHF. The full variable domain, in which reference TRBV5-6 and TRBJ1-5 provide the parts outside the CDR3, is DAGVTQSPTHLIKTRGQQVTLRCSPKSGHDTVSWYQQALGQGPQFIFQYYEEEERQRGNFPDRFSGHQFPNYSSELNVNALLLGDSALYLCASSLAGMDQPQHFGDGTRLSIL.

The CDR3 bases are TGTGCCAGTAGTATAGATCGGAGCGGGGAGCTGTTTTTT. It yields the protein CASSIDRSGELFF. The rearrangement uses TRBV19 and TRBJ2-2; D unclear. This CDR3 spans 13 amino acids. Germline CDR1 and CDR2: LNHDA and SQIVND (reference sequence). Trimming shortened V by 0 bases and J by 7 bases, and 6 bases separated the two germline ends. The variable domain in full, with the rest retrieved from reference TRBV19 and TRBJ2-2, is DGGITQSPKYLFRKEGQNVTLSCEQNLNHDAMYWYRQDPGQGLRLIYYSQIVNDFQKGDIAEGYSVSREKKESFPLTVTSAQKNPTAFYLCASSIDRSGELFFGEGSRLTVL.

V gene TRBV28 combines with J gene TRBJ2-1; 7 bases match TRBD2. Germline V gene sequence: CDR1 MDHEN, CDR2 SYDVKM. The CDR3 runs to 19 residues. Trimming removed 3 bases from V and 0 bases from J; junction bases left unmatched: 14. CDR3 loop: CASSFPRLAPVSSYNEQFF. DNA for the CDR3: TGTGCCAGCAGTTTCCCGCGACTAGCCCCGGTTAGCTCCTACAATGAGCAGTTCTTC.

The V call is TRBV5-1, the J call TRBJ2-7, with TRBD1 identical over 7 bases. The J segment lost 0 bases and the V segment lost 5 bases, leaving 11 bases of the junction unmatched. The CDR3 runs to 16 residues. The germline V gene encodes CDR1 SGHRS and CDR2 YFSETQ. The CDR3 loop reads CASRGTEDPSSYEQYF. The CDR3 nucleotides read TGCGCCAGCAGAGGGACAGAAGACCCAAGCTCCTACGAGCAGTACTTC.

The genes are TRBV18 and TRBJ2-7; no reliable D call. The germline V gene has CDR1 KGHSH and CDR2 LQKENI. V was trimmed by 0 bases and J by 3 bases, leaving 9 bases between them. This CDR3 contains 14 residues. CDR3 in amino acids: CASSPPAVFYEQYF. CDR3 nucleotides: TGTGCCAGCTCACCACCGGCAGTATTCTACGAGCAGTACTTC.

The V and J genes are TRBV5-5 and TRBJ2-7; no clear D. From germline, CDR1 is SGHKS and CDR2 YYEKEE (reference sequence). This CDR3 is 14 amino acids long. V lost 4 bases, J lost 0 bases, and 11 bases lay in between. The DNA of the CDR3 is TGTGCCAGCAGCCCGACATTTAGCTCCTACGAGCAGTACTTC. Its protein is CASSPTFSSYEQYF.